Listed below are T cell receptor beta chains from one sample, sequenced in a study of OX40 agonist ivuxolimab in advanced cancers. Assay: immunoSEQ multiplex PCR; the TCRdb copy retains only in-frame clones and omits some. The sample comprises 70,000 to 90,000 clones, around 90% of which are singletons, and 6.5% to 8.5% rests with the top ten. This material consisted of CD4+ or CD8+ T cells sorted from blood, taken in a trial of the OX40 agonist ivuxolimab. These receptors were taken from an adult with an advanced solid tumor such as melanoma, head and neck, liver or kidney cancer. CDR3s include the opening cysteine and the closing phenylalanine or tryptophan. D genes are given only for firm matches. Expanded clones are given a class, and other clones once, few, many or no size at all.

TRBJ2-7,TRBV6-5,NA,NA,TGTGCCAGCAGTTACACGTCAGGTATCGAGCAGTACTTC,CASSYTSGIEQYF
TRBJ2-7,TRBV5-5,NA,NA,TGTGCCAGCAGCTTGGCGCGAGTTCAGGGTCTCTACGAGCAGTACTTC,CASSLARVQGLYEQYF
TRBJ2-2,TRBV27,NA,TRBD2,TGTGCCAGCAGTTTGTTCCGGGGGGCCGGGGAGCTGTTTTTT,CASSLFRGAGELFF
TRBJ2-1,TRBV6-5,NA,TRBD1,TGTGCCAGCAGTTACCCTGGGACAGGGGCCTACAATGAGCAGTTCTTC,CASSYPGTGAYNEQFF
TRBJ2-1,TRBV4-3,NA,TRBD2,TGCGCCAGCAGCCGGGGACTAGCGGGGGGGTACCACAATGAGCAGTTCTTC,CASSRGLAGGYHNEQFF
TRBJ1-1,TRBV11-2,NA,TRBD1,TGTGCCAGCAGCTTGGGACAGAAACTTGAAGCTTTCTTT,CASSLGQKLEAFF
TRBJ2-3,TRBV7-9,NA,NA,TGTGCCAGCGCTAGTGGGGGGAAGGATACGCAGTATTTT,CASASGGKDTQYF
TRBJ1-3,TRBV6-4,NA,NA,TGTGCCAGCAGTGCTCCCGGGTCCTCTGGAAACACCATATATTTT,CASSAPGSSGNTIYF
TRBJ2-5,TRBV7-2,NA,NA,TGTGCCAGCAGCTTAGCTCCCTGGGAGACCCAGTACTTC,CASSLAPWETQYF
TRBJ2-7,TRBV9,NA,NA,TGTGCCAGCAGCCCCATGGGGGAAGCTACCTACGAGCAGTACTTC,CASSPMGEATYEQYF
TRBJ1-5,TRBV6-5,NA,NA,TGTGCCAGCAGGGAACGGACACAATTCGGGTCGGCCCAGCATTTT,CASRERTQFGSAQHF
TRBJ2-5,TRBV28,NA,NA,TGTGCCAGCAGTACCTTCAGGGAAGGAGAGACCCAGTACTTC,CASSTFREGETQYF
TRBJ2-5,TRBV11-2,once,NA,TGTGCCAGCAGCTTTAACCAAGAGACCCAGTACTTC,CASSFNQETQYF
TRBJ2-3,TRBV28,NA,NA,TGTGCCAGCAGCCTCGACACAGATACGCAGTATTTT,CASSLDTDTQYF
TRBJ1-4,TRBV28,NA,NA,TGTGCCAGCAGTTTTAGGCCGGATGAAAAACTGTTTTTT,CASSFRPDEKLFF
TRBJ2-1,TRBV7-9,NA,NA,TGTGCCAGCAGCCTTTTCAATGAGCAGTTCTTC,CASSLFNEQFF
TRBJ1-2,TRBV20-1,NA,NA,TGCAGTGCACCAGGGGGCTACACCTTC,CSAPGGYTF
TRBJ2-5,TRBV30,NA,NA,TGTGCCTGGGCCCTACCGGAGACCCAGTACTTC,CAWALPETQYF
TRBJ1-4,TRBV9,NA,TRBD1,TGTGCCAGCAGCGCAAGGACAGGGGCGAAAAAGAATGAAAAACTGTTTTTT,CASSARTGAKKNEKLFF
TRBJ1-5,TRBV27,NA,NA,TGTGCCAGCAGTTTAGCGGGGAATCAGCCCCAGCATTTT,CASSLAGNQPQHF
TRBJ2-1,TRBV4-2,NA,TRBD2,TGTGCCAGCAGCCAAGATCTTCCCAGCGGGAGGGCGCGAGAGCAGTTCTTC,CASSQDLPSGRAREQFF